This record looks at one T cell receptor (beta chain) sequence and its context. This record belongs to a study of blood T cell repertoires in COVID-19. Study information: From the United States, Italy and Spain came samples of acute and convalescent COVID-19. T cells, B-cell-depleted T cells, or PBMCs supplied cDNA or gDNA.

Original processing methods: Amplifying reference gene primers gave estimates of nucleated cell counts. Sequencing was performed with immunoSEQ multiplex PCR; in TCRdb, only in-frame clones are kept and a portion is missing. V, J and clone size are taken as reported in that table, and D and trimming were inferred from the DNA itself. The sample carries around 270,000 clones, 84% recorded once. The receptor was isolated from a woman in her thirties or forties who had recovered from COVID-19. The sample consisted of peripheral blood.

CDR3 nucleotides: TGTGCCAGCAGCTTCGCGGGCCCGTCAGGAGATACGCAGTATTTT. Translation: CASSFAGPSGDTQYF. The chain employs TRBV7-2 and TRBJ2-3, with D tentatively TRBD2 (5 bases). Germline V lookup: CDR1 SGHTA, CDR2 FQGNSA. V shed 3 bases and J shed 5 bases, with 15 bases lying between them. The CDR3 loop spans 15 amino acids.